This T cell receptor (beta chain) was profiled in a study of Ad26.COV2.S vaccination and SARS-CoV-2 variants. Study-wide points: The TCR breadth and depth analyses may have produced an underestimate of total T cell responses. Ad26.COV2.S recipients had broader spike-specific TCRs (P = 0.0014).

Turning to this clone: The antigen is not known.

Indicated treatment: over 15 received Ad26.COV2.S at low or high dose, single or two shots; 5 received placebo; per-sample allocation not given. At day 63 after the first vaccine or placebo injection, samples were drawn. In Boston, the donor was an adult between 18-55 years of age. Clones were read by immunoSEQ multiplex PCR, and TCRdb kept only the in-frame ones, dropping some. This table has 300,000 to 350,000 clones, around four fifths appearing once. This sequence was found in a person between 18 and 59 years old who received the Ad26.COV2.S COVID-19 vaccine or a placebo. The sequences come from peripheral blood, collected in a trial of Ad26.COV2.S vaccine versus placebo.

The CDR3: CAISEPSGGSGGNTGELFF. As DNA, the CDR3 is TGTGCCATCAGTGAGCCCTCTGGCGGAAGCGGGGGTAACACCGGGGAGCTGTTTTTT. The chain has TRBV10-3 and TRBJ2-2; TRBD2 matches at 8 bases. Unmatched junction bases numbered 13, after V lost 2 bases and J lost 2 bases. This CDR3 has 19 amino acids. Per germline, CDR1 ENHRY and CDR2 SYGVKD.